This T cell receptor beta chain was retrieved from a study of cytomegalovirus exposure and HLA in healthy donors. Study-level information: Genotyping of about 400 donors showed that around 85% belonged to the Caucasian-associated ancestry cluster.

Germline-derived CDR1 and CDR2 are LNHNV and YYDKDF (reference sequence). Trimming at V came to 1 base and at J to 7 bases, leaving 10 bases not matched to a gene. This CDR3 contains 17 residues. In the PCR, 60 Vbeta and 13 Jbeta primers were used. Libraries were prepared by immunoSEQ multiplex PCR; TCRdb keeps only in-frame clonotypes and omits some of them. Of some 180,000 clones listed, about four fifths are singletons. The chain recombines TRBV15 with TRBJ2-1; 10 bases are a match to TRBD2. This clonotype originated in a male donor in good health and CMV-seronegative. The sample taken for sequencing was PBMCs. CDR3 coding DNA: TGTGCCACCAGCAGAGTTCGAGCGGGGGGGCCAGAGAATGAGCAGTTCTTC. It yields the protein CATSRVRAGGPENEQFF.